This T cell receptor (beta chain) originates from a study of human T cells and chemical hapten exposure. This clonotype was recorded a few times. From the RACE reads, TCRdb called clonotypes with MiXCR, one entry per CDR3 protein. This table has about 160,000 distinct CDR3 sequences, around 30% appearing once. Time point indicated: patch test 3, about 24 weeks after DPC sensitization. Treatment denoted: therapeutic diphenylcyclopropenone sensitization with weekly scalp DPC. Trimming stripped 6 bases from V and 0 bases from J, with 8 bases between. Germline loops: CDR1 MNHEY, CDR2 SVGEGT. The CDR3 runs to 13 residues.

Specimen: whole blood, collected in connection with sensitization to the hapten diphenylcyclopropenone (DPC). This TCR was sampled from a woman younger than 30 with alopecia areata. Some clones in this sample may be carry-over from other donors' samples. The gene calls are TRBV6-2 or TRBV6-3 and TRBJ1-2; no reliable D call. CDR3 sequence reads: CASRLSANYGYTF. In DNA form, the CDR3 reads TGTGCCAGCAGATTATCGGCTAACTATGGCTACACCTTC.